This T cell receptor (beta chain) was recovered during a study of shared clonotypes between healthy human individuals. Study conclusions and caveats: Larger estimated richness was generally recorded for naive subsets relative to memory subsets. Only blood underwent sampling, and tissue repertoires likely differ.

Repertoires were generated with immunoSEQ multiplex PCR, while TCRdb's copy carries only in-frame clones and drops some. The table lists around 2,100,000 clones, roughly 94% of them singletons. As concerns this clone: Its antigen is not known.

The naive CD8 subset, CD45RO-negative cells positively selected for CCR7, excluded terminally differentiated effector memory CD45RA+ cells. The V end was cut by 0 bases, the J end by 2 bases, with 7 bases between. The CDR3 extends over 13 amino acids. CDR1 is GTSNPN, CDR2 SVGIG, per germline (reference sequence). The source of this sequence is a man between 18 and 35 years old in good health. The chain uses TRBV30 and TRBJ1-2, with D tentatively TRBD1 (5 bases). Material: naive CD8+ T cells sorted from blood. In nucleotides, the CDR3 is TGTGCCTGGAGTGTAGGACACAACTATGGCTACACCTTC. Translated: CAWSVGHNYGYTF.